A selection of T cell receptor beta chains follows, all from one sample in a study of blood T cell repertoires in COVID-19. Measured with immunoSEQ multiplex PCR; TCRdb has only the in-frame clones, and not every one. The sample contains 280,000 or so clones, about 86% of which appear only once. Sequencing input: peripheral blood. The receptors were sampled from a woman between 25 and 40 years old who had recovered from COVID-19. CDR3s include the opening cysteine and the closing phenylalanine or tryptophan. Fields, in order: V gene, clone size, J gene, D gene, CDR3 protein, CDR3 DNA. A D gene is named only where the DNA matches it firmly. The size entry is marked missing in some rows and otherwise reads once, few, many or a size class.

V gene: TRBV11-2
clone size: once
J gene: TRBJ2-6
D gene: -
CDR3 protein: CASSFGQPGANVLTF
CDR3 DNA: TGTGCCAGCAGCTTCGGACAGCCTGGGGCCAACGTCCTGACTTTC

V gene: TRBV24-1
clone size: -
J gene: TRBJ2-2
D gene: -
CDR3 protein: CATSPGQNTGELFF
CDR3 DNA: TGTGCCACCAGCCCCGGACAGAACACCGGGGAGCTGTTTTTT

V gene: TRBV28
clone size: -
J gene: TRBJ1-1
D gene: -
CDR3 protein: CASAPYLNTEAFF
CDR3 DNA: TGTGCCAGCGCGCCCTATTTGAACACTGAAGCTTTCTTT

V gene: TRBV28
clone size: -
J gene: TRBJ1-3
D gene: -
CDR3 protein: CASSFALGGPGNTIYF
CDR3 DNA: TGTGCCAGCAGTTTCGCGCTGGGGGGGCCGGGAAACACCATATATTTT

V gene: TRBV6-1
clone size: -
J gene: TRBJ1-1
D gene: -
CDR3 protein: CASSDYGFGVSMNTEAFF
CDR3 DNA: TGTGCCAGCAGTGATTATGGTTTCGGAGTTTCCATGAACACTGAAGCTTTCTTT

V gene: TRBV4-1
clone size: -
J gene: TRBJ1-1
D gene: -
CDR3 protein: CASSLGQLMNTEAFF
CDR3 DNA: TGCGCCAGCAGCTTAGGACAGCTCATGAACACTGAAGCTTTCTTT

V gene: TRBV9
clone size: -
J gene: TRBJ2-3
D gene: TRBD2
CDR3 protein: CASSLTTGTSGRPDTQYF
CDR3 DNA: TGTGCCAGCAGCCTAACCACCGGGACTAGCGGGAGACCAGATACGCAGTATTTT

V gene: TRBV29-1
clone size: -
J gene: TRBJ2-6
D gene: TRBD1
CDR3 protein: CSVEGQGSGANVLTF
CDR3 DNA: TGCAGCGTTGAAGGACAGGGCTCTGGGGCCAACGTCCTGACTTTC

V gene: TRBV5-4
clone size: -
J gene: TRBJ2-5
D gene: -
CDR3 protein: CASSPGGQETQYF
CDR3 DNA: TGTGCCAGCAGCCCGGGTGGGCAAGAGACCCAGTACTTC

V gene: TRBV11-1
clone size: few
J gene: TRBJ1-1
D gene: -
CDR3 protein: CASSLQGNTEAFF
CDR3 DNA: TGTGCCAGCAGCCTACAGGGGAACACTGAAGCTTTCTTT

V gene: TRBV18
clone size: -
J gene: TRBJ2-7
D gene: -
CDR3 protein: CASSPANSYEQYF
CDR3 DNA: TGTGCCAGCTCACCGGCAAACTCCTACGAGCAGTACTTC

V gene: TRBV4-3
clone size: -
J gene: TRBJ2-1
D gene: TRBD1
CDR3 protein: CASSQDGTGEQFF
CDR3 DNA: TGCGCCAGCAGCCAAGACGGGACAGGTGAGCAGTTCTTC

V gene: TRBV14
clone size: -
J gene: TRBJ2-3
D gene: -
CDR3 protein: CASSSDRVTQYF
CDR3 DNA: TGTGCCAGCAGTTCCGACCGGGTTACGCAGTATTTT

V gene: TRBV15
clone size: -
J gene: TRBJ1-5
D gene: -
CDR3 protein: CATSRKRVLGNQPQHF
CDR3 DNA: TGTGCCACCAGCCGAAAGAGGGTTTTGGGCAATCAGCCCCAGCATTTT

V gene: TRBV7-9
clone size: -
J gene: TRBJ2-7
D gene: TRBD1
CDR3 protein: CASSLVAGDSEQYF
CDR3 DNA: TGTGCCAGCAGCTTAGTGGCAGGGGACAGCGAGCAGTACTTC

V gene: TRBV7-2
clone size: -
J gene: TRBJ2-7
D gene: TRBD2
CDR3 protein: CASSSHSGVSSYEQYF
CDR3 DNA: TGTGCCAGCAGTTCTCATAGCGGGGTAAGCTCCTACGAGCAGTACTTC

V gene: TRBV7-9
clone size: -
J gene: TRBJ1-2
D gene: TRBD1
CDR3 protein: CASSGQGYGYTF
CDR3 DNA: TGTGCCAGCAGCGGACAGGGCTATGGCTACACCTTC

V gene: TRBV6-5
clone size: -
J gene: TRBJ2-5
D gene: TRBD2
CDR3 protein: CASSSSGTSGRGTQYF
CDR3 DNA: TGTGCCAGCAGTTCGTCCGGGACTAGCGGGAGGGGGACCCAGTACTTC

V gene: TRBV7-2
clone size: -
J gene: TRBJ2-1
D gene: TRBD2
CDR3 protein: CASSYPTSASYNEQFF
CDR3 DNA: TGTGCCAGCAGCTATCCGACTAGCGCATCCTACAATGAGCAGTTCTTC

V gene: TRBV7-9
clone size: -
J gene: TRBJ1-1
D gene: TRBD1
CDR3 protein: CASSLGQAGEAFF
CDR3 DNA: TGTGCCAGCAGCCTGGGACAGGCTGGTGAAGCTTTCTTT

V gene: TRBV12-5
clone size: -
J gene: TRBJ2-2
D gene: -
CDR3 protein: CASGFDTGELFF
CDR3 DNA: TGTGCTAGTGGTTTCGACACCGGGGAGCTGTTTTTT

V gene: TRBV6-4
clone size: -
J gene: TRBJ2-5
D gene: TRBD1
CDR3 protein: CASSMGQGETQYF
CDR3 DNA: TGTGCCAGCAGCATGGGACAGGGGGAGACCCAGTACTTC

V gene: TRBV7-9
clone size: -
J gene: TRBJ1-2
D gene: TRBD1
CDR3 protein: CASRPGTGRGYTF
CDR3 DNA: TGTGCCAGCAGGCCCGGGACAGGGAGGGGCTACACCTTC

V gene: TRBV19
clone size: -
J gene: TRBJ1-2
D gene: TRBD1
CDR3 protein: CASSPGTGPDGYTF
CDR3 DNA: TGTGCCAGTAGTCCAGGGACAGGGCCGGATGGCTACACCTTC

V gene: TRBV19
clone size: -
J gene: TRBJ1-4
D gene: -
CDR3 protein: CASSIASGYDEKLFF
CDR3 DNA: TGTGCCAGTAGTATAGCATCAGGGTATGACGAAAAACTGTTTTTT

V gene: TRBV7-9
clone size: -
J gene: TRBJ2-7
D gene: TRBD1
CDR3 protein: CASSPKGQGLFYEQYF
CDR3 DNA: TGTGCCAGCAGCCCCAAGGGACAGGGGCTCTTCTACGAGCAGTACTTC

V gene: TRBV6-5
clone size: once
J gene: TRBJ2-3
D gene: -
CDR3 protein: CASSSRTGSTDTQYF
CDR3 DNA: TGTGCCAGCAGTTCCCGGACGGGAAGCACAGATACGCAGTATTTT

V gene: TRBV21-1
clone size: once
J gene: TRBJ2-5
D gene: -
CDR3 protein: CASSNVRYFQETQYF
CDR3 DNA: TGTGCCAGCAGCAACGTTCGGTACTTCCAAGAGACCCAGTACTTC

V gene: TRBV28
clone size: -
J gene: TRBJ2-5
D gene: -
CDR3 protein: CASGGGGAFPETQYF
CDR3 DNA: TGTGCCAGCGGTGGAGGGGGCGCTTTTCCAGAGACCCAGTACTTC

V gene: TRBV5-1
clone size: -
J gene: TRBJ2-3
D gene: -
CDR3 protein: CASSLSSLTGYTDTQYF
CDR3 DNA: TGCGCCAGCAGCTTGTCGAGTTTAACAGGGTACACAGATACGCAGTATTTT

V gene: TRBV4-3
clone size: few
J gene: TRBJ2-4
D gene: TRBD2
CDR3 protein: CASSYGTSGNVGNIQYF
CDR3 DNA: TGCGCCAGCAGCTACGGGACTAGCGGGAATGTTGGAAACATTCAGTACTTC

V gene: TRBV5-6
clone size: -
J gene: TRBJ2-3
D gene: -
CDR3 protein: CASSLRRDNTDTQYF
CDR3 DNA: TGTGCCAGCAGCTTGAGACGGGACAACACAGATACGCAGTATTTT

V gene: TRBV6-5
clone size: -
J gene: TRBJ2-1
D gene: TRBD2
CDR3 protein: CASSTASGEQFF
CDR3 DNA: TGTGCCAGCAGTACAGCTAGCGGAGAGCAGTTCTTC

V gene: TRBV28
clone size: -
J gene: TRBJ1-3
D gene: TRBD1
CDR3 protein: CASSSGTGVGNTIYF
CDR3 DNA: TGTGCCAGCAGTTCCGGGACAGGGGTGGGAAACACCATATATTTT

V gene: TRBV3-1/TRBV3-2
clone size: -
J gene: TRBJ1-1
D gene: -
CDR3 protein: CASSRGGETEAFF
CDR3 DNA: TGTGCCAGCAGCCGAGGGGGTGAAACTGAAGCTTTCTTT

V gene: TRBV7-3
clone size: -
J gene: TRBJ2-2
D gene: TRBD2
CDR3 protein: CASSLTSSGTGELFF
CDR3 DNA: TGTGCCAGCAGCTTAACGTCTAGCGGGACCGGGGAGCTGTTTTTT

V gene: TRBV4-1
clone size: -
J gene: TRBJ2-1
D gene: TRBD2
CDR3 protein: CASSQGLAIGEQFF
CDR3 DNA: TGCGCCAGCAGCCAAGGACTAGCCATTGGCGAGCAGTTCTTC

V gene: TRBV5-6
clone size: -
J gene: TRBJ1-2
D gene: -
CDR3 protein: CASSLGRERIYGYTF
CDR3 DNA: TGTGCCAGCAGCTTGGGGAGGGAACGCATTTATGGCTACACCTTC

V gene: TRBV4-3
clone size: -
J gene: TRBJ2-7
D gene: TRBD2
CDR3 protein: CASSHSLAGRSYEQYF
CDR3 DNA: TGCGCCAGCAGCCACTCACTAGCGGGACGCTCCTACGAGCAGTACTTC

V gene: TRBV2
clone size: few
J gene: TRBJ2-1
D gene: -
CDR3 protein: CASSEGSVQFF
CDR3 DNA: TGTGCCAGCAGTGAAGGGTCAGTGCAGTTCTTC

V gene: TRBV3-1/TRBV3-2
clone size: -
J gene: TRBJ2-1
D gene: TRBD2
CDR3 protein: CASSQEVPSGGAWYNEQFF
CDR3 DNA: TGTGCCAGCAGCCAAGAGGTCCCTAGCGGGGGGGCTTGGTACAATGAGCAGTTCTTC

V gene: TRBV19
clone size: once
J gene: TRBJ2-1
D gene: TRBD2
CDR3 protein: CASSTLAGAYNEQFF
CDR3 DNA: TGTGCCAGTAGTACCTTAGCGGGAGCTTACAATGAGCAGTTCTTC

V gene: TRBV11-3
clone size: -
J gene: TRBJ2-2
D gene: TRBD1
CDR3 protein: CAGAPGQGSTGELFF
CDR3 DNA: TGTGCCGGGGCCCCGGGACAGGGAAGCACCGGGGAGCTGTTTTTT

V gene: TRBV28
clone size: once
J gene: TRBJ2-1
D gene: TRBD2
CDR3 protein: CASSLQRDEQFF
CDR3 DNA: TGTGCCAGCAGTTTGCAGCGGGACGAGCAGTTCTTC

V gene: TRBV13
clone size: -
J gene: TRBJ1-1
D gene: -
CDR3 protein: CASSLGDSSKAFF
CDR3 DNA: TGTGCCAGCAGCTTAGGCGACAGCTCCAAAGCTTTCTTT

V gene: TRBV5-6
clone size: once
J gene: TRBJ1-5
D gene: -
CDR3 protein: CASSLARGWDNQPQHF
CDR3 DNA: TGTGCCAGCAGCTTGGCGCGGGGCTGGGACAATCAGCCCCAGCATTTT

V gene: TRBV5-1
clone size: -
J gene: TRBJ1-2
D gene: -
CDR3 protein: CASSFGQNYGYTF
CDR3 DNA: TGCGCCAGCAGCTTTGGACAGAACTATGGCTACACCTTC

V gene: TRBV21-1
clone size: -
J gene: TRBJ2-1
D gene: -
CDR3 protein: CASNPGVRDEQFF
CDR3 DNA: TGTGCCAGCAACCCGGGAGTTCGGGATGAGCAGTTCTTC

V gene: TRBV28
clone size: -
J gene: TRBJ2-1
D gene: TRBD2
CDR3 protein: CASTLWSASGYNEQFF
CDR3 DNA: TGTGCCAGCACCCTCTGGTCGGCTAGCGGTTACAATGAGCAGTTCTTC

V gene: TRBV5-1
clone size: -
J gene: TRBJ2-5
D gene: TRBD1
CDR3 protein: CASSLGGQAMETQYF
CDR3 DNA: TGCGCCAGCAGCTTGGGGGGACAGGCGATGGAGACCCAGTACTTC

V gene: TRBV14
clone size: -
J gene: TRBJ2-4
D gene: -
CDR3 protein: CASSQENWDKESLAKNIQYF
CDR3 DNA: TGTGCCAGCAGCCAAGAGAATTGGGACAAGGAGTCCCTAGCCAAAAACATTCAGTACTTC

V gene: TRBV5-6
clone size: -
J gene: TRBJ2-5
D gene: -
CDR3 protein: CASSLPLLTTRGTQYF
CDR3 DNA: TGTGCCAGCAGCTTGCCACTGCTTACTACGCGGGGGACCCAGTACTTC